This TCR beta chain came from a study of T cell clonality in common variable immunodeficiency. This CDR3 has 17 residues. CDR1 and CDR2 (germline): DFQATT, SNEGSKA (reference sequence). Trimming left V 6 bases short and J 7 bases short, with 27 bases between. Study results and limitations: CVID subjects had higher TCRbeta clonality than healthy controls, most marked in about a third. Fewer deletions and N-nucleotide insertions were reportedly seen in common variable immunodeficiency TCR beta sequences.

This clone was found many times. The antigen is not known. The read ends 3 residues early relative to the CDR3; the germline J gene fills the gap. The table came from immunoSEQ multiplex PCR; TCRdb's copy has only in-frame clones and leaves some out. The sample presents tens of thousands of clones, none singletons. The clonotype was recovered from a person aged 18 to 75 in good health. Sequenced: peripheral blood mononuclear cells. This chain connects TRBV20-1 to TRBJ1-4; the D gene is possibly TRBD1 (6 bases). CDR3 DNA, as far as it was read: TGCAGTGCCGAGGCTAGAGGGGGGGGCCCCGAGGGTGAAAAA. Its protein is CSAEARGGGPEGEK. The full-length CDR3 reads as CSAEARGGGPEGEKLFF.